This TCR beta chain was documented in a study of cytomegalovirus exposure and HLA in healthy donors. The donors gave bone marrow, and they were healthy. Each donor was nominally healthy when sampled (though unrecorded immune exposures were likely). Of note for this clone: Its target is unknown.

Primers for the PCR totalled 60 Vbeta and 13 Jbeta. Assay: immunoSEQ multiplex PCR; the TCRdb copy retains only in-frame clones and omits some. The repertoire holds 100,000 or so clones, with over 75% as singletons. CDR1 is SEHNR and CDR2 is FQNEAQ in the germline V gene (reference sequence). The J segment lost 7 bases and the V segment lost 3 bases, leaving 14 bases of the junction unmatched. The CDR3 extends over 17 amino acids. Findings and limits, study-wide: Analyzed later, association rates of TCRs varied across HLA loci, with DRB1 most and HLA-C fewest. In an earlier analysis, productive rearrangement rates for most beta V segments clustered near 87% or 30%.

The sample taken for sequencing was PBMCs. The source is a man aged 25 to 40 in good health and CMV-seronegative. This chain uses TRBV7-9 with TRBJ2-7; 11 nucleotides agree with TRBD1. CDR3 sequence reads: CASSFGRRGQGVSEQYF. The CDR3 nucleotides read TGTGCCAGCAGCTTCGGCAGGAGGGGACAGGGGGTGTCTGAGCAGTACTTC.